A single sample is the source of the 31 T cell receptor beta chains below, sequenced in a study of patients and donors after allogeneic stem cell transplantation. TCRdb reprocessed the RT-PCR reads via MiXCR and lists one record per CDR3 protein. The table lists about 11,000 distinct CDR3 sequences, less than 25% of them singletons. Sequencing was performed on blood, either unsorted or a sorted T cell fraction (not recorded which). Receptors originate from a human donor who was either an allogeneic HSCT recipient or a stem cell or donor lymphocyte infusion donor (not recorded which). It is not recorded whose cells these are; they may come from a transplant donor.

This clonotype was detected only a few times. V is TRBV6-5 and J is TRBJ1-3; D uncertain. The CDR3 spans 14 residues. The V and J ends lost 0 bases and 0 bases respectively, with 3 bases between them. Germline V lookup: CDR1 MNHEY, CDR2 SVGAGI. The CDR3 nucleotides read TGTGCCAGCAGTTACTCGTTCTCTGGAAACACCATATATTTT. Translated: CASSYSFSGNTIYF.

This clonotype was seen a few times. The gene calls are TRBV7-2 and TRBJ1-1, with no clear D. The V gene lost 5 bases and the J gene lost 6 bases, with 16 bases spanning the gap. The CDR3 consists of 14 residues. CDR1 and CDR2 from the germline V gene are SGHTA and FQGNSA. The CDR3 sequence is CASSGRLAGSEAFF. Here the CDR3 DNA reads TGTGCCAGCAGCGGCAGACTGGCTGGGTCTGAAGCTTTCTTT.

V and J are TRBV6-1 and TRBJ2-7; 14 bases fit TRBD2. V was clipped by 6 bases and J by 1 base; unmatched bases: 8. The CDR3 runs to 17 residues. Germline V gives CDR1 MNHNS, CDR2 SASEGT. Written as DNA, the CDR3 is TGTGCCAGCAGCGGGACTAGCGGGGGTTTTGGTTCCTACGAGCAGTACTTC. It is translated as CASSGTSGGFGSYEQYF.

The chain links TRBV5-1 to TRBJ2-2; no reliable D call. Trimming shortened V by 0 bases and J by 1 base, and 10 bases separated the two germline ends. Germline CDR1 and CDR2: SGHRS and YFSETQ. This CDR3 region has 16 residues. CDR3 protein: CASSLASRLNTGELFF. In nucleotides, the CDR3 is TGCGCCAGCAGCTTGGCTTCGCGGCTGAACACCGGGGAGCTGTTTTTT.

This clonotype was picked up a small number of times. The J gene is TRBJ1-1, the V gene TRBV18, with 8 nucleotides matching TRBD1. Germline CDR1 KGHSH, CDR2 LQKENI. V lost 3 bases, J lost 4 bases, and 10 bases stayed unmatched. CDR3 length equals 16 residues. This CDR3 is CASSPSPDREGTEAFF. CDR3 nucleotide sequence: TGTGCCAGCTCACCCTCCCCGGACAGGGAGGGCACTGAAGCTTTCTTT.

This clonotype was counted between two and nine times. The V call is TRBV20-1, the J call TRBJ1-5; D possibly corresponds to TRBD1 (5 bases). Germline V gene data show CDR1 as DFQATT and CDR2 as SNEGSKA (reference sequence). With 3 bases removed from V and 3 bases from J, the gap between germline ends came to 15 bases. CDR3 length: 15 amino acids. The CDR3 coding sequence is TGCAGTGCTAGCTCGGGGGATAGGGCCAATCAGCCCCAGCATTTT. It yields the protein CSASSGDRANQPQHF.

The J gene is TRBJ2-7, the V gene TRBV6-2 or TRBV6-3; D tentatively reads TRBD1 or TRBD2 (5 bases each). The CDR3 runs to 14 residues. The V gene's germline CDR1 is MNHEY and CDR2 SVGEGT. V lost 10 bases, J lost 0 bases, and 16 bases lay in between. The CDR3 DNA sequence: TGTGCCACCTGGGACGGGGTGAGCTCCTACGAGCAGTACTTC. Residues: CATWDGVSSYEQYF.

The J gene is TRBJ1-2, the V gene TRBV27; D is perhaps TRBD1 (5 bases). The V end was cut by 3 bases, the J end by 3 bases, with 8 bases between. The CDR3 is 13 amino acids. CDR1 is MNHEY, CDR2 SMNVEV, per germline (reference sequence). This CDR3 reads CASSFGADYGYTF. CDR3 nucleotides: TGTGCCAGCAGTTTTGGGGCAGACTATGGCTACACCTTC.

This clonotype has at least ten counts. The chain has TRBV20-1 and TRBJ2-7, with D perhaps TRBD2 (7 bases). CDR1 and CDR2 from the germline V gene are DFQATT and SNEGSKA (reference sequence). CDR3 length: 14 residues. V was shortened by 2 bases and J by 2 bases, with 13 bases between the two germline ends. The CDR3 protein is CSARKGEGTYEQYF. CDR3 DNA sequence: TGCAGTGCTAGAAAGGGGGAGGGAACCTACGAGCAGTACTTC.

The chain is built from TRBV6-5 and TRBJ1-1, with D hard to call. Germline V gene data show CDR1 as MNHEY and CDR2 as SVGAGI. The CDR3 runs to 12 residues. Trimming shortened V by 2 bases and J by 1 base, and 2 bases separated the two germline ends. This CDR3 is CASSYANTEAFF. CDR3 DNA sequence: TGTGCCAGCAGTTACGCGAACACTGAAGCTTTCTTT.

This clonotype appeared a few times. The CDR3 DNA follows: TGTGCCAGCAGCTTAATGGGGGGCATACAAGAGACCCAGTACTTC. Protein product: CASSLMGGIQETQYF. The J gene is TRBJ2-5, the V gene TRBV7-8; D assignment may be TRBD1 or TRBD2 (6 bases each). There are 15 residues in the CDR3. Trimming took 2 bases from V and 2 from J, leaving 12 bases between them. Germline V gene data show CDR1 as SGHVS and CDR2 as FQNEAQ.

By proportion, this clonotype is medium-sized. This chain uses TRBV20-1 with TRBJ2-1, with unresolved D. CDR1 is DFQATT, CDR2 SNEGSKA, per germline (reference sequence). This CDR3 is built from 14 residues. Trimming took off 2 bases at V and 7 bases at J, with 15 bases between the two ends. The CDR3 DNA reads as TGCAGTGCTAGACCCCGGGCTACCGGGAATGAGCAGTTCTTC. This codes for CSARPRATGNEQFF.

This clonotype has just a few counts. The chain links TRBV30 to TRBJ1-2; no firm D call. Trimming shortened V by 2 bases and J by 2 bases, and 12 bases separated the two germline ends. CDR3 size: 14 residues. The V gene's germline CDR1 is GTSNPN and CDR2 SVGIG (reference sequence). This chain's CDR3 is CAWSNSHQNYGYTF. The CDR3 DNA reads as TGTGCCTGGAGTAACAGCCATCAAAACTATGGCTACACCTTC.

In this sample, this clonotype turned up many times. J is TRBJ1-2 and V is TRBV6-5, with a weak D call TRBD1 (5 bases). The CDR3 runs 13 residues. Between the trimmed V and J ends, which lost 6 bases and 0 bases, there was a span of 8 bases. Germline-derived CDR1 and CDR2 are MNHEY and SVGAGI. The CDR3 region has the DNA TGTGCCAGCAGGGGGGTGGCTAACTATGGCTACACCTTC. Amino acid sequence: CASRGVANYGYTF.

The V call is TRBV7-7, the J call TRBJ2-2; 8 bases are shared with TRBD1. The CDR3 covers 16 residues. In germline, CDR1 is SSHAT, CDR2 FNYEAQ (reference sequence). J was trimmed by 6 bases and V by 5 bases; bases with no gene match: 11. CDR3 in amino acids: CASSPRDRSISGELFF. The CDR3 bases are TGTGCCAGCAGCCCCCGGGACAGGAGTATTTCCGGGGAGCTGTTTTTT.

This clonotype is medium-sized. The chain recombines TRBV25-1 with TRBJ1-2; 10 nucleotides match TRBD1. From germline, CDR1 is MGHDK and CDR2 SYGVNS. Trimming at V came to 2 bases and at J to 7 bases, leaving 1 base not matched to a gene. This CDR3 is 13 amino acids long. The DNA of the CDR3 is TGTGCCAGCAGTGAAGACAGGGGGCCTGGCTACACCTTC. This codes for CASSEDRGPGYTF.

This clonotype was counted between two and nine times. The J gene is TRBJ1-3, the V gene TRBV5-5, with TRBD1 matching 7 bases. V was clipped by 4 bases and J by 1 base; unmatched bases: 2. The CDR3 spans 14 residues. The germline V gene has CDR1 SGHKS and CDR2 YYEKEE (reference sequence). The CDR3: CASSTGQSGNTIYF. CDR3 bases: TGTGCCAGCAGCACGGGACAGTCTGGAAACACCATATATTTT.

The chain couples TRBV20-1 to TRBJ1-1, with D maybe TRBD1 (5 bases). The CDR3 extends over 14 amino acids. Germline V gives CDR1 DFQATT, CDR2 SNEGSKA (reference sequence). Trimming removed 1 base at V and 5 bases at J, with 14 bases between. CDR3 loop: CSARGRGEWTEAFF. DNA of the CDR3: TGCAGTGCTAGAGGGAGGGGAGAGTGGACTGAAGCTTTCTTT.

The chain recombines TRBV20-1 with TRBJ1-1, with D unresolved. CDR3 length: 13 amino acids. V lost 3 bases, J lost 0 bases, and 8 bases lay in between. Germline V gene lookup returns CDR1 DFQATT and CDR2 SNEGSKA (reference sequence). CDR3 loop: CSASDHMNTEAFF. The CDR3 nucleotides read TGCAGTGCTAGTGATCATATGAACACTGAAGCTTTCTTT.

Judged by abundance, this clonotype is large (0.1 to 1%). V usage is TRBV20-1 and J usage is TRBJ1-5; TRBD1 agrees at 7 bases. CDR3 length: 13 amino acids. Germline assignment: CDR1 DFQATT and CDR2 SNEGSKA (reference sequence). V shed 6 bases, J shed 2 bases, and the junction held 4 bases outside the gene matches. CDR3 sequence reads: CSALGQGNQPQHF. CDR3 sequence (DNA): TGCAGTGCCCTCGGACAGGGCAATCAGCCCCAGCATTTT.

This rearrangement joins TRBV29-1 to TRBJ2-3, with D possibly TRBD2 on 5 matching bases. The germline gives CDR1 SQVTM, CDR2 ANQGSEA. V lost 8 bases to trimming and J lost 2 bases, with 11 bases between them. The length of the CDR3 is 12 residues. Here the CDR3 DNA reads TGCAGCCACGGGGAACTCACAGATACGCAGTATTTT. It codes for CSHGELTDTQYF.

The chain employs TRBV27 and TRBJ1-6; D might be TRBD1 (5 bases). CDR1 and CDR2 from the germline V gene are MNHEY and SMNVEV (reference sequence). Trimming shortened V by 8 bases and J by 8 bases, and 19 bases separated the two germline ends. The CDR3 spans 15 residues. The CDR3 sequence: CASRYHLGRDSPLHF. DNA for the CDR3: TGTGCCAGCCGCTACCATCTGGGGCGTGATTCACCCCTCCACTTT.

This clonotype came up a few times. The genes are TRBV30 and TRBJ2-2; possible D gene TRBD2, 5 bases. CDR1 and CDR2 from the germline V gene are GTSNPN and SVGIG (reference sequence). The V and J ends lost 3 bases and 6 bases respectively, with 14 bases between them. This CDR3 has 14 amino acids. The CDR3 loop is CAWREDFVSGELFF. CDR3 nucleotide sequence: TGTGCCTGGAGGGAGGACTTTGTTTCCGGGGAGCTGTTTTTT.

This CDR3 is CATSRDITGPGGGYGYTF. CDR3 bases: TGTGCCACCAGCAGAGATATTACCGGCCCTGGAGGCGGCTATGGCTACACCTTC. The V gene is TRBV15, the J gene TRBJ1-2; D call uncertain. The V and J ends lost 0 bases and 4 bases respectively, with 21 bases between them. The CDR3 length is 18 residues. From germline, CDR1 is LNHNV and CDR2 YYDKDF (reference sequence).

The table lists this clonotype with a few counts. V is TRBV5-6 and J is TRBJ2-3; no definite D call. Trimming took 5 bases from V and 2 from J, leaving 6 bases between them. Germline V gene sequence: CDR1 SGHDT, CDR2 YYEEEE. CDR3 size: 12 residues. The CDR3 loop is CASSLNTDTQYF. Here the CDR3 DNA reads TGTGCCAGCAGTCTTAACACAGATACGCAGTATTTT.

The V gene is TRBV6-5, the J gene TRBJ1-5; 7 nucleotides align to TRBD1. Trimming took 6 bases from V and 0 from J; bases not matched to a gene: 5. The CDR3 totals 15 residues. Germline CDR1 is MNHEY and CDR2 is SVGAGI. The CDR3: CASRPGQISNQPQHF. The CDR3 DNA reads as TGTGCCAGCAGACCGGGACAGATTAGCAATCAGCCCCAGCATTTT.

The sample holds many counts of this clonotype. V is TRBV7-8 and J is TRBJ1-4; D call uncertain. The CDR3 runs to 19 residues. The germline CDR1 and CDR2 sequences are SGHVS and FQNEAQ. V lost 4 bases to trimming and J lost 5 bases, with 26 bases between them. The CDR3 reads CASSSDLVLVGGNNEKLFF. CDR3 sequence (DNA): TGTGCCAGCAGCTCTGACCTGGTATTAGTTGGCGGTAACAATGAAAAACTGTTTTTT.

This clonotype came up a few times. The V and J genes are TRBV6-2 or TRBV6-3 and TRBJ1-2; D ambiguous. Germline V gives CDR1 MNHEY, CDR2 SVGEGT. Trimming pared 4 bases from V and 9 bases from J, leaving 12 bases between. The CDR3 spans 12 residues. Here the CDR3 reads CASSSTGGSYTF. CDR3 bases: TGTGCCAGCAGTTCGACGGGCGGCAGCTACACCTTC.

The chain carries TRBV7-2 and TRBJ2-2; D perhaps matches TRBD2 (8 bases). CDR1 is SGHTA and CDR2 is FQGNSA in the germline V gene. Trimming shortened V by 2 bases and J by 3 bases, and 13 bases separated the two germline ends. This CDR3 spans 16 amino acids. The CDR3 loop is CASSLSGGGYTGELFF. CDR3 DNA sequence: TGTGCCAGCAGCTTATCGGGAGGGGGCTACACCGGGGAGCTGTTTTTT.

This clonotype was seen a few times. The genes are TRBV6-2 or TRBV6-3 and TRBJ2-6; D call uncertain. The V gene lost 2 bases and the J gene lost 0 bases, with 8 bases spanning the gap. CDR1 is MNHEY, CDR2 SVGEGT, per germline. This CDR3 region has 16 residues. Here the CDR3 DNA reads TGTGCCAGCAGTTACGGCGGAATCTCTGGGGCCAACGTCCTGACTTTC. Amino acid sequence: CASSYGGISGANVLTF.

This chain joins TRBV12-3 or TRBV12-4 and TRBJ2-2; D is unclear. The CDR3 contains 15 residues. V was trimmed by 5 bases and J by 2 bases, leaving 12 bases between them. CDR3: CASSRAAANTGELFF. CDR3 DNA: TGTGCCAGCAGTAGGGCAGCAGCTAACACCGGGGAGCTGTTTTTT.